The entry that follows covers one TCR beta chain sequence. What it recognizes is unknown. 60 Vbeta and 13 Jbeta primers were used in PCR. TCRdb's table, derived via immunoSEQ multiplex PCR, lists solely in-frame clones and lacks some. The table shows about 130,000 clones, with around 78% occurring only once. Germline V gives CDR1 SGHNT, CDR2 YYREEE (reference sequence). The CDR3 sequence is 14 residues long. V was pared by 5 bases and J by 4 bases, with 14 bases between. This entry is derived from a study of cytomegalovirus exposure and HLA in healthy donors. Study at large: Most genotyped donors, over 70% of fewer than 400, had Caucasian-associated genetic ancestry. Overall study findings and caveats: Later analysis placed DRB1 highest and HLA-C lowest in TCR association rates, which differed by HLA locus. According to the study, around 160 TCR beta chains were cytomegalovirus-associated. For cytomegalovirus status, the classifier reportedly gave diagnoses with high specificity and sensitivity.

Source material: PBMCs. This chain connects TRBV5-4 to TRBJ2-3; no clear D. The clonotype originates from a woman aged 50 to 60 in good health and CMV-seronegative. Written as DNA, the CDR3 is TGTGCCAGCAGGTTCCAAAGAGACTCAGATACGCAGTATTTT. The encoded protein is CASRFQRDSDTQYF.